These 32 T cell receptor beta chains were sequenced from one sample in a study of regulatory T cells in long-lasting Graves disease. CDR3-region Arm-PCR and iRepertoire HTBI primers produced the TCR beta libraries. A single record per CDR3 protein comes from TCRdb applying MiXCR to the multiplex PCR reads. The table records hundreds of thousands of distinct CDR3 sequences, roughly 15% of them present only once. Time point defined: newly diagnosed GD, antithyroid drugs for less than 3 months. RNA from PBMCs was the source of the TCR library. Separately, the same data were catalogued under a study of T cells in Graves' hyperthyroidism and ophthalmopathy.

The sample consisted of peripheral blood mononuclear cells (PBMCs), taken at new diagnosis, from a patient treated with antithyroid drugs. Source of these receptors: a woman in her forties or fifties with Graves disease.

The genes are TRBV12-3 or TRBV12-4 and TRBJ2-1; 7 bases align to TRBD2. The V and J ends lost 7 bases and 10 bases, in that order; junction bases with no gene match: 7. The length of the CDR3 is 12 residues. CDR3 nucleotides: TGTGCCAGCAAACCTAGCGGCTACGAGCAGTTCTTC. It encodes CASKPSGYEQFF.

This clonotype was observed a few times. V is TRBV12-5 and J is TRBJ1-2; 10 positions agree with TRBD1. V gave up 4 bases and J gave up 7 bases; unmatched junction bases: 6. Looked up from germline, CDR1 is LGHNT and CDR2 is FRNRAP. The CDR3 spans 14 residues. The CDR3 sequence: CASGWDRGKAGYTF. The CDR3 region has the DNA TGTGCTAGTGGTTGGGACAGGGGAAAAGCTGGCTACACCTTC.

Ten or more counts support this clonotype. CDR3: CASSWGDRGPWNTEAFF. The DNA of the CDR3 is TGCGCCAGCAGCTGGGGGGACAGGGGACCTTGGAACACTGAAGCTTTCTTT. V gene TRBV5-1 combines with J gene TRBJ1-1; 10 bases fit TRBD1. The CDR3 contains 17 residues. Trimming cost V 3 bases and J 1 base; bases outside gene matches: 9. Germline CDR1 is SGHRS and CDR2 is YFSETQ. Looking up the rest from reference TRBV5-1 and TRBJ1-1 gives the full variable domain: KAGVTQTPRYLIKTRGQQVTLSCSPISGHRSVSWYQQTPGQGLQFLFEYFSETQRNKGNFPGRFSGRQFSNSRSEMNVSTLELGDSALYLCASSWGDRGPWNTEAFFGQGTRLTVV.

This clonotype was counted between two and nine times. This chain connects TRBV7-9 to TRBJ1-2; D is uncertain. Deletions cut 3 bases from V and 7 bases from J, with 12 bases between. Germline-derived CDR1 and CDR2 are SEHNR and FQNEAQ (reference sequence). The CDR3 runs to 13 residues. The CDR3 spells CASSFEEFTGYTF. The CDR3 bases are TGTGCCAGCAGCTTTGAAGAGTTCACTGGCTACACCTTC.

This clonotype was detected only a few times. The CDR3 sequence is CASSQGGREATEAFF. The CDR3, as DNA: TGTGCCAGCAGCCAAGGGGGCAGGGAGGCCACTGAAGCTTTCTTT. The chain is built from TRBV4-2 and TRBJ1-1, with a weak D call TRBD1 (5 bases). This CDR3 is built from 15 residues. The ends were cut back, 1 base at V and 4 bases at J, with 13 bases in the middle. CDR1 is LGHNA, CDR2 YNFKEQ, per germline.

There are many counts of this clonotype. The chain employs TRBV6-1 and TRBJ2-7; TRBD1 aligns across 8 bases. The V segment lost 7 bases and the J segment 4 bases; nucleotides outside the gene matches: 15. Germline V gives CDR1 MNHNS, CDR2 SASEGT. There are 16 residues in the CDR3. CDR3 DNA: TGTGCCAGCACCAACACCGGACAGGGAAATTATTACGAGCAGTACTTC. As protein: CASTNTGQGNYYEQYF.

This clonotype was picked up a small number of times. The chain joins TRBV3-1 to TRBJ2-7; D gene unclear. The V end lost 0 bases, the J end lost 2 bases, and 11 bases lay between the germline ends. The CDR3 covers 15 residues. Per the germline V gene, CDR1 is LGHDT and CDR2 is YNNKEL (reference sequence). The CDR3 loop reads CASSQDTVATYEQYF. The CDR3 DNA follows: TGTGCCAGCAGCCAAGACACCGTAGCTACCTACGAGCAGTACTTC.

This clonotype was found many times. The chain's CDR3 is CASSEGQRDTQYF. The CDR3, as DNA: TGTGCCAGCAGCGAGGGACAGAGAGATACGCAGTATTTT. The rearrangement uses TRBV7-2 and TRBJ2-3; 7 bases fit TRBD1. The CDR3 loop spans 13 amino acids. Germline values: CDR1 SGHTA, CDR2 FQGNSA. V dropped 5 bases and J dropped 5; count of bases not matched to a gene: 4.

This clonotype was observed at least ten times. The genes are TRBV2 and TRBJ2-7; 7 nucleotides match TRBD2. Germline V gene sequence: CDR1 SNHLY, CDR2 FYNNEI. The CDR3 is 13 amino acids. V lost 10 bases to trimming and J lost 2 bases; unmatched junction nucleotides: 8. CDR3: CAIGGGGPYEQYF. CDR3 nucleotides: TGTGCCATAGGCGGCGGGGGACCCTACGAGCAGTACTTC.

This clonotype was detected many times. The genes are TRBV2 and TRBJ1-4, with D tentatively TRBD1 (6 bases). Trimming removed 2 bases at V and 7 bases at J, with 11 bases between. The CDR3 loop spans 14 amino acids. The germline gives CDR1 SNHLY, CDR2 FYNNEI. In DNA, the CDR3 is TGTGCCAGCAGTGAAACTTACAGGGTTGAAAAACTGTTTTTT. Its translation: CASSETYRVEKLFF. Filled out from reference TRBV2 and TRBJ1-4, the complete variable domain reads EPEVTQTPSHQVTQMGQEVILRCVPISNHLYFYWYRQILGQKVEFLVSFYNNEISEKSEIFDDQFSVERPDGSNFTLKIRSTKLEDSAMYFCASSETYRVEKLFFGSGTQLSVL.

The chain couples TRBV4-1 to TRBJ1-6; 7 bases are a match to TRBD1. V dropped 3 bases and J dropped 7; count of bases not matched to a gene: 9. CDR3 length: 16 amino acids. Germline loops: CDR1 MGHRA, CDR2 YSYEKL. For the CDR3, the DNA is TGCGCCAGCAGCCAGGGGCTTGGGACAGCCAATTCACCCCTCCACTTT. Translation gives CASSQGLGTANSPLHF.

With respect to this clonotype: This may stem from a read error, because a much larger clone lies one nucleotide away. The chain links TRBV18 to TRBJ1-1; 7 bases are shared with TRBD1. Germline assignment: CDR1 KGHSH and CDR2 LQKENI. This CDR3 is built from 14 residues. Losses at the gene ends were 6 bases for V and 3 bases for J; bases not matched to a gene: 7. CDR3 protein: CASSRGQMDTEAFF. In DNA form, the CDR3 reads TGTGCCAGCTCTCGGGGACAGATGGACACTGAAGCTTTCTTT. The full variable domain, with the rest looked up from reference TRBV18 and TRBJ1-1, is NAGVMQNPRHLVRRRGQEARLRCSPMKGHSHVYWYRQLPEEGLKFMVYLQKENIIDESGMPKERFSAEFPKEGPSILRIQQVVRGDSAAYFCASSRGQMDTEAFFGQGTRLTVV.

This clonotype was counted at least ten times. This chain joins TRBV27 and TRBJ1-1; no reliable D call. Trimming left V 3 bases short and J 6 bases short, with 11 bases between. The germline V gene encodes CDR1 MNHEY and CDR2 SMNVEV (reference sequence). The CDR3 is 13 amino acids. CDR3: CASSLEARAEAFF. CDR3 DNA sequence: TGTGCCAGCAGTTTGGAGGCGAGGGCTGAAGCTTTCTTT.

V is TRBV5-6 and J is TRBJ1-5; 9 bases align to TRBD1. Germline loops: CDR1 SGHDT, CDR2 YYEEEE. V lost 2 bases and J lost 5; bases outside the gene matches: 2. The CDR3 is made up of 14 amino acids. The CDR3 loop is CASSLQGAYQPQHF. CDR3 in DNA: TGTGCCAGCAGCTTACAGGGGGCGTATCAGCCCCAGCATTTT.

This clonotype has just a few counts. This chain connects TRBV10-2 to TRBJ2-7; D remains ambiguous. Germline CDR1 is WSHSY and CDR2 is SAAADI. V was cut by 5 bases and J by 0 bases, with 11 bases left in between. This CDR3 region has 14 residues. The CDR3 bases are TGCGCCAGCAGTACGAACAGCCTCTCCTACGAGCAGTACTTC. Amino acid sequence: CASSTNSLSYEQYF.

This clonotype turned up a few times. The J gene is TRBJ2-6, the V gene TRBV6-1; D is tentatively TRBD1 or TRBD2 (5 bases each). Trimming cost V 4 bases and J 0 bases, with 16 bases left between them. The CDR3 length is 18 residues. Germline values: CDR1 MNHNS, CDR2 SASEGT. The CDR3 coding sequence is TGTGCCAGCAGTGTGGACGAGGGGCCGCACTCTGGGGCCAACGTCCTGACTTTC. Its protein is CASSVDEGPHSGANVLTF.

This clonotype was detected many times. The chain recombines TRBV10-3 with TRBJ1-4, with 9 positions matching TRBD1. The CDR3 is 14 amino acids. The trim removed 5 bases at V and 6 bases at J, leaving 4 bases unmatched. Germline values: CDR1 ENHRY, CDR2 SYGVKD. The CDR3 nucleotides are TGTGCCATCAGTTCGGGACAGGGAGATGAAAAACTGTTTTTT. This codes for CAISSGQGDEKLFF.

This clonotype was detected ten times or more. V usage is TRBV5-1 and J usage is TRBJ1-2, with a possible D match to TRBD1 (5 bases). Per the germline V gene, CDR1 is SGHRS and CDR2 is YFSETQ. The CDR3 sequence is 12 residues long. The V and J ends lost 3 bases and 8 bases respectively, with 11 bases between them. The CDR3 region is CASSSTARGYTF. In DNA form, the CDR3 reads TGCGCCAGCAGCTCGACAGCAAGGGGCTACACCTTC.

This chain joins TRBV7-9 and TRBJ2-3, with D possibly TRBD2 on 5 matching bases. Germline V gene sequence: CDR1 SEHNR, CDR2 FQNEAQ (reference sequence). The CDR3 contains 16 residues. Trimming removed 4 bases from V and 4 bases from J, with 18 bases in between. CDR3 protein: CASSSNFPGTPDTQYF. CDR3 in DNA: TGTGCCAGCAGCTCGAACTTCCCGGGAACCCCAGATACGCAGTATTTT.

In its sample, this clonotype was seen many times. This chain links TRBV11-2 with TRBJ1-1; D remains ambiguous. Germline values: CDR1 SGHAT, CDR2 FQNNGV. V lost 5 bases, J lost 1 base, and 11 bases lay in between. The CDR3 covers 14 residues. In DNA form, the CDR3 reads TGTGCCAGCAGCCGACCCCGACAGAACACTGAAGCTTTCTTT. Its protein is CASSRPRQNTEAFF.

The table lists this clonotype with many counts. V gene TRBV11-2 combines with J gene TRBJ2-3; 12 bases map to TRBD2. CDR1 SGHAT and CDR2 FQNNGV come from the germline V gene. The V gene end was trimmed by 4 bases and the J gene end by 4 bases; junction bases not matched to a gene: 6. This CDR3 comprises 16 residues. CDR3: CASSSLTSGGADTQYF. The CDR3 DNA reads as TGTGCCAGCAGCTCCCTGACTAGCGGGGGAGCAGATACGCAGTATTTT.

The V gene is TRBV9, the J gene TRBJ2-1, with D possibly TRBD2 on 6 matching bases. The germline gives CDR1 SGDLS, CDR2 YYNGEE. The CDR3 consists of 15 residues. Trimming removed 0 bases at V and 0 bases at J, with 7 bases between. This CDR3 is CASSVAGVSYNEQFF. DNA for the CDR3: TGTGCCAGCAGCGTAGCGGGGGTCTCCTACAATGAGCAGTTCTTC.

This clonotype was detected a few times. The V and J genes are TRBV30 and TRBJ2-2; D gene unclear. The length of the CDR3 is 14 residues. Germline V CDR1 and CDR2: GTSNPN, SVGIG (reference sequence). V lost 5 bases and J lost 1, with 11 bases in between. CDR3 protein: CAWDQSGNTGELFF. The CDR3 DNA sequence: TGTGCCTGGGACCAATCGGGGAACACCGGGGAGCTGTTTTTT.

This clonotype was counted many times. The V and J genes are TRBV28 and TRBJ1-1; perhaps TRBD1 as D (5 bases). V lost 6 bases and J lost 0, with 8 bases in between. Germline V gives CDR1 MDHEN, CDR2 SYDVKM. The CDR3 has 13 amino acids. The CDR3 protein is CASRTAMNTEAFF. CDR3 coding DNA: TGTGCCAGCAGGACAGCAATGAACACTGAAGCTTTCTTT.

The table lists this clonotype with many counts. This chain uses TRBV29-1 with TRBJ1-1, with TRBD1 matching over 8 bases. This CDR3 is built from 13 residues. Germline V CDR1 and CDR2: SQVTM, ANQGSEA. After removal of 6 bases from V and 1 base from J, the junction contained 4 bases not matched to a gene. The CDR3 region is CSVGQGGNTEAFF. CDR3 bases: TGCAGCGTAGGACAGGGCGGGAACACTGAAGCTTTCTTT.

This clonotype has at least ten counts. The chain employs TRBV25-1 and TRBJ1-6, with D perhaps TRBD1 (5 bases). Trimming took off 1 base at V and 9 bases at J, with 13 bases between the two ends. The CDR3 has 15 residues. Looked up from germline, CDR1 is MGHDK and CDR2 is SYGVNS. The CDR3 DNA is TGTGCCAGCAGTGAATCAGTGACAGTGAGTTCACCCCTCCACTTT. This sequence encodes CASSESVTVSSPLHF.

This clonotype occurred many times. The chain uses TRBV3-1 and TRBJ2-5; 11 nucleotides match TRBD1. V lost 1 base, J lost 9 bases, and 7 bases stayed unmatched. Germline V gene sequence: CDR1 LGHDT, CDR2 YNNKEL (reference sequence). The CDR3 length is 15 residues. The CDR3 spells CASSQGTGGQWAQYF. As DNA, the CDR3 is TGTGCCAGCAGCCAAGGGACAGGGGGCCAATGGGCCCAGTACTTC.

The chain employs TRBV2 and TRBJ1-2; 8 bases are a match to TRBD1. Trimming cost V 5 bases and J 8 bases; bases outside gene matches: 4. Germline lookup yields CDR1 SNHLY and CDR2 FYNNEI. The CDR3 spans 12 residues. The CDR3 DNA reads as TGTGCCAGCAGTTGGACAGGGCAGGGCTACACCTTC. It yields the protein CASSWTGQGYTF.

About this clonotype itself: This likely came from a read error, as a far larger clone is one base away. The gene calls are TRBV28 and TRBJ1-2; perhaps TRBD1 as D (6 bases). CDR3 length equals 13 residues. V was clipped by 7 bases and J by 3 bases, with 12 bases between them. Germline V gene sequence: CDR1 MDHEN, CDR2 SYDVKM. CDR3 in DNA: TGTGCCAGCACCGGGGGGGCTGACTATGGCTACACCTTC. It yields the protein CASTGGADYGYTF.

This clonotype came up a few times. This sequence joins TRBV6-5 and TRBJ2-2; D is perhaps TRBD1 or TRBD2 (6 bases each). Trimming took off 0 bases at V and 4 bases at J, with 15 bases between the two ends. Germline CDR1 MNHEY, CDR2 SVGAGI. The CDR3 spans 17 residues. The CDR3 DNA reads TGTGCCAGCAGTTACTCGATAGGGGGGCCGGGCACCGGGGAGCTGTTTTTT. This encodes CASSYSIGGPGTGELFF.

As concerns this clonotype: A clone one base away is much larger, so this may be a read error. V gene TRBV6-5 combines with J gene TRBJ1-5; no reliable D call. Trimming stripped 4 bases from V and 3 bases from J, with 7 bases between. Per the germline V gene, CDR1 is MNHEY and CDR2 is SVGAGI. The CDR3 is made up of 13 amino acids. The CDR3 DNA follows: TGTGCCAGCAGTTCAGGCCTCAATCAGCCCCAGCATTTT. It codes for CASSSGLNQPQHF.

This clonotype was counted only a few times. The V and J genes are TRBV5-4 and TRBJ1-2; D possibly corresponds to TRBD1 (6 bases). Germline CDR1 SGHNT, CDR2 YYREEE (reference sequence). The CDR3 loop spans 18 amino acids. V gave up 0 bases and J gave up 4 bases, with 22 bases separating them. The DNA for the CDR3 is TGTGCCAGCAGCTTGGGGGCAGGGGTCAACCGGGGTTCCTATGGCTACACCTTC. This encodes CASSLGAGVNRGSYGYTF. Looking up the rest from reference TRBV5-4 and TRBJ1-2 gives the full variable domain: ETGVTQSPTHLIKTRGQQVTLRCSSQSGHNTVSWYQQALGQGPQFIFQYYREEENGRGNFPPRFSGLQFPNYSSELNVNALELDDSALYLCASSLGAGVNRGSYGYTFGSGTRLTVV.